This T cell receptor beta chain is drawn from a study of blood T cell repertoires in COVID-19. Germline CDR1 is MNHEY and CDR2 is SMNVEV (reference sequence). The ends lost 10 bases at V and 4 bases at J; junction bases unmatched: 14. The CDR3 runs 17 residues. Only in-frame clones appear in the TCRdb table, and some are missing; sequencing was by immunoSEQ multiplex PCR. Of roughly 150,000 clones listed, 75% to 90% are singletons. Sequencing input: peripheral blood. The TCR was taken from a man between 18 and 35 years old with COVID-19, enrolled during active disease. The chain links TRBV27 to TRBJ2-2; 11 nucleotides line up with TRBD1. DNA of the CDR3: TGTGCCACTAGCCGGGACAGGGGGTCAGTTGGCACCGGGGAGCTGTTTTTT. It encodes CATSRDRGSVGTGELFF.